The rows below give T cell receptor beta chains drawn from one sample of a study of T cell responses to AZD1222 COVID-19 vaccine. Sequencing used immunoSEQ multiplex PCR; TCRdb keeps in-frame clones, though not all of them. The data contain about 35,000 clones, 70% to 90% of them singletons. The source was peripheral blood, collected 28 days after the second AZD1222 dose. The receptor source for this set is an adult who received the AZD1222 COVID-19 vaccine. The CDR3 runs from the conserved cysteine through the conserved F or W. The D gene is left open where the match is weak. Clone size is not always given. Where it is, it says once, few, many or a class for expanded clones.

>TRBV3-1/TRBV3-2|TRBJ2-7|18|few|TRBD2
TGTGCCAGCAGCTCAGGGATTCCCGGTCGCGGGAGGGTCTACGAGCAGTACTTC
CASSSGIPGRGRVYEQYF
>TRBV10-1|TRBJ2-1|15|NA|NA
TGCGCCAGCAGTGAGGCGGTGAGCTCCTACAATGAGCAGTTCTTC
CASSEAVSSYNEQFF
>TRBV7-9|TRBJ2-7|15|NA|NA
TGTGCCAGCAGCTTAGCGACCGCCTGGGGGTACGAGCAGTACTTC
CASSLATAWGYEQYF
>TRBV6-5|TRBJ2-2|15|NA|TRBD2
TGTGCCAGCAGCCTAGCGGGGGGGCTTACCGGGGAGCTGTTTTTT
CASSLAGGLTGELFF
>TRBV5-1|TRBJ1-1|16|NA|TRBD1
TGCGCCAGCAGCTTGGGGGACAGGGGGAGGAACACTGAAGCTTTCTTT
CASSLGDRGRNTEAFF
>TRBV28|TRBJ2-7|12|NA|NA
TGTGCCAGCACCTCCTTGTTCCACGAGCAGTACTTC
CASTSLFHEQYF
>TRBV2|TRBJ1-4|14|NA|NA
TGTGCCAGCAGTCAAGGACGGAGGAATGAAAAACTGTTTTTT
CASSQGRRNEKLFF
>TRBV2|TRBJ2-7|14|NA|NA
TGTGCCAGCAGGCTTCTGTGGGGTAGCTACGAGCAGTACTTC
CASRLLWGSYEQYF
>TRBV20-1|TRBJ1-2|13|NA|NA
TGCAGTGCTAGTCTACCGGGGGCCTATGGCTACACCTTC
CSASLPGAYGYTF
>TRBV7-2|TRBJ2-3|19|NA|NA
TGTGCCAGCAGCTTAGATTCTAGCTTCGGTCCCGATCACACAGATACGCAGTATTTT
CASSLDSSFGPDHTDTQYF
>TRBV5-5|TRBJ1-2|14|NA|NA
TGTGCCAGCAGCTTGGAACCGGGACCTCATGGCTACACCTTC
CASSLEPGPHGYTF
>TRBV6-5|TRBJ2-7|14|NA|TRBD2
TGTGCCAGCAGGAGACTAGCGGGATTCGACGAGCAGTACTTC
CASRRLAGFDEQYF
>TRBV3-1/TRBV3-2|TRBJ1-2|14|NA|NA
TGTGCCAGCAGCCAAGATATCGGGGTAGGAGGCTACACCTTC
CASSQDIGVGGYTF
>TRBV5-1|TRBJ1-3|17|NA|NA
TGCGCCAGCAGCAGGGGGGGTTCGGCAGGCGCTGGAGACACCATATATTTT
CASSRGGSAGAGDTIYF
>TRBV7-6|TRBJ2-1|17|once|TRBD2
TGTGCCAGCAGCTTGGCGACGGGACTAGCCTCCTACAATGAGCAGTTCTTC
CASSLATGLASYNEQFF
>TRBV27|TRBJ1-3|14|once|TRBD1
TGTGCCAGCAGTAGAGACAGGGCCGGAAACACCATATATTTT
CASSRDRAGNTIYF
>TRBV5-6|TRBJ2-1|14|few|TRBD1
TGTGCCAGCGGGGAGGACAGGGGCTACAATGAGCAGTTCTTC
CASGEDRGYNEQFF
>TRBV7-8|TRBJ2-7|13|few|TRBD2
TGTGCCAGCAGCGAATGGACTAGCGGCGAGCAGTACTTC
CASSEWTSGEQYF
>TRBV6-5|TRBJ1-3|15|NA|NA
TGTGCCAGCAGTTTCGGACGGACTTCTGGAAACACCATATATTTT
CASSFGRTSGNTIYF
>TRBV5-8|TRBJ1-2|14|NA|NA
TGTGCCAGCAGCAAGGACAGCCCTAACTATGGCTACACCTTC
CASSKDSPNYGYTF
>TRBV4-2|TRBJ1-6|15|few|NA
TGTGCCAGCAGCCTCACGACAGAGGGAGATTCACCCCTCCACTTT
CASSLTTEGDSPLHF
>TRBV2|TRBJ2-5|10|NA|NA
TGTGCCTCTGGACAAGAGACCCAGTACTTC
CASGQETQYF
>TRBV28|TRBJ1-3|16|NA|NA
TGTGCCAGCAGTACCCAATCTAAGGGGGCTGGAAACACCATATATTTT
CASSTQSKGAGNTIYF
>TRBV4-1|TRBJ2-5|12|NA|NA
TGCGCCAGCAGCCAAGAGAGCAGGACCCAGTACTTC
CASSQESRTQYF
>TRBV28|TRBJ2-7|14|NA|TRBD1
TGTGCCAGCAGTCTGGGACAGGGATTCCACGAGCAGTACTTC
CASSLGQGFHEQYF
>TRBV5-8|TRBJ1-5|15|NA|TRBD1
TGTGCCAGCAGCTCAGCGGGACAGGGCTTTCAGCCCCAGCATTTT
CASSSAGQGFQPQHF
>TRBV28|TRBJ1-5|12|NA|NA
TGTGCCAGCAGTTTATGGGGTCAGCCCCAGCATTTT
CASSLWGQPQHF
>TRBV30|TRBJ2-7|13|NA|NA
TGTGCCGTCAACAGGGCTAACCTCTACGAGCAGTACTTC
CAVNRANLYEQYF
>TRBV6-5|TRBJ1-1|15|few|TRBD1
TGTGCCAGCAGTTACGGGGACAGGGGAGACACTGAAGCTTTCTTT
CASSYGDRGDTEAFF
>TRBV7-2|TRBJ2-2|15|NA|TRBD2
TGTGCCAGCAGCTTAGGGACTAGCGGCACCGGGGAGCTGTTTTTT
CASSLGTSGTGELFF
>TRBV19|TRBJ1-4|14|NA|TRBD1
TGTGCCAGTAGTACTGGACAGGGTGGCGAAAAACTGTTTTTT
CASSTGQGGEKLFF
>TRBV7-9|TRBJ2-5|14|NA|NA
TGTGCCAGCAGCTACGACAGGAACCAAGAGACCCAGTACTTC
CASSYDRNQETQYF
>TRBV7-2|TRBJ1-1|14|NA|NA
TGTGCCAGCAGCCTTCAGGGTCTGAACACTGAAGCTTTCTTT
CASSLQGLNTEAFF
>TRBV6-5|TRBJ1-2|13|NA|NA
TGTGCCAGCAGTGACTCTGGGGTCTATGGCTACACCTTC
CASSDSGVYGYTF
>TRBV2|TRBJ1-5|14|NA|NA
TGTGCCAGCAGTAGGGAAGCAGGCTATCAGCCCCAGCATTTT
CASSREAGYQPQHF
>TRBV14|TRBJ2-7|15|NA|NA
TGTGCCAGCAGCCAAGAGGTCGGGACAATATACGAGCAGTACTTC
CASSQEVGTIYEQYF
>TRBV7-9|TRBJ2-1|14|once|NA
TGTGCCAGCAGCTTGAGGGGCGCTGACAATGAGCAGTTCTTC
CASSLRGADNEQFF
>TRBV7-8|TRBJ1-6|14|NA|TRBD1
TGTGCCAGCAGCCCTCGGACAGGCTCCTCACCCCTCCACTTT
CASSPRTGSSPLHF
>TRBV5-1|TRBJ1-2|16|NA|NA
TGCGCCAGCAGCTTGGAAGGTCTATTACAGGGAGGTAAAAACACCTTC
CASSLEGLLQGGKNTF
>TRBV7-2|TRBJ2-7|14|NA|TRBD2
TGTGCCAGCAGCTGGACTAGCGGGGCCTACGAGCAGTACTTC
CASSWTSGAYEQYF
>TRBV7-2|TRBJ2-5|16|NA|TRBD1
TGTGCCAGCAGCTTAGCGGGGCAGAACAGGGGGCAGACCCAGTACTTC
CASSLAGQNRGQTQYF
>TRBV11-2|TRBJ1-2|14|NA|NA
TGTGCCAGCAGTCCGGGTCTTGGGAACTATGGCTACACCTTC
CASSPGLGNYGYTF
>TRBV13|TRBJ1-1|15|once|NA
TGTGCCAGCAGCCCGCGGGTGGCTTTGGACACTGAAGCTTTCTTT
CASSPRVALDTEAFF
>TRBV28|TRBJ2-7|15|NA|TRBD2
TGTGCCAGCAGTTTGTCGTTCGGGCTAGCGGGGGTAACGTACTTC
CASSLSFGLAGVTYF
>TRBV19|TRBJ1-2|15|NA|NA
TGTGCCAGTAGTATTAGGACAGACTCTAACTATGGCTACACCTTC
CASSIRTDSNYGYTF
>TRBV18|TRBJ1-4|14|NA|NA
TGTGCCAGCTCACCAAATTTACAGAATGAAAAACTGTTTTTT
CASSPNLQNEKLFF